This T cell receptor (beta chain) is drawn from a study of T cell repertoires in cytomegalovirus infection (dated by TCRdb to the late 2010s). Describing the broader study: Peptide stimulations targeted recently identified HLA-C-restricted CMV epitopes, whose presentation resists viral immunomodulation, together with well-studied HLA-B-restricted epitopes. Donor HLA type was relevant to the analysis, as public TCR beta signatures indicated carriage of CMV infection together with the matching HLA type. Here is what the overall study found, with its caveats: In both this cohort and an independent cohort of 352 donors, the cumulative frequency of public TCR beta family members distinguished carriers of CMV infection plus the relevant HLA type. The ex vivo response was dominated by HLA-C-restricted CMV-specific TCR beta clonotypes, which also provided the single most frequent clonotype in two of eight donors.

The reads were generated on an Illumina HiSeq 1500. The raw public reads went through TCRdb reprocessing: fastp at Q25, MiXCR clone calling, in-frame beta chains kept. Entries are consolidated by CDR3 protein sequence, retaining the most common genes and DNA. The sample table lists fewer than 1,000,000 distinct CDR3 sequences, roughly 30% of them with a count of one. 13% of the sample comes from the top ten. The CDR3 goes from the cysteine to the phenylalanine over 13 residues. The entry retains the CDR3 DNA only, 39 bases that are in frame from base 1. From a lookup of the germline V gene, CDR1 and CDR2 are LGHNT and FRNRAP. V and J lose 6 bases and 3 bases, and a span of 11 bases separates them. The sample holds a few counts of this clonotype. Its antigen target is currently unknown. Nothing much larger sits one base from this clone, and base qualities are not available. Sample treatment or condition, as interpreted from the label and publication: in vitro stimulation with specific CMV peptide epitopes to enrich CMV-specific T cells.

The sample was cultured CD8+ T cells from PBMCs, taken from culture after CMV antigen stimulation. This receptor chain uses TRBV12-5 and TRBJ1-2; the D gene is perhaps TRBD1, from 6 matching bases. This clonotype was obtained from a human donor in good health (CMV status not recorded). Some clones in this sample may be carry-over from other donors' samples. Read as DNA, the sequence is TGTGCTAGTGGCTCCGGGACACACTATGGCTACACCTTC. Its coded protein is CASGSGTHYGYTF. With the portions outside the CDR3 filled from the reference TRBV12-5 and TRBJ1-2 genes, the complete variable region becomes DARVTQTPRHKVTEMGQEVTMRCQPILGHNTVFWYRQTMMQGLELLAYFRNRAPLDDSGMPKDRFSAEMPDATLATLKIQPSEPRDSAVYFCASGSGTHYGYTFGSGTRLTVV.